The next 17 T cell receptor beta chains were all read from a single sample in a study of T-cell reconstitution after alpha-beta-depleted transplantation in children. Preparation of the TCRbeta library involved a method that used unique molecular identifiers. One entry per CDR3 protein results from TCRdb running MiXCR on the PCR reads. The profile shows about 980,000 distinct CDR3 sequences, around 30% of them singletons. This specimen consisted of PBMCs, mostly from graft donor cells, obtained 360 days after TCRalphabeta/CD19-depleted stem cell transplant. These receptors were collected from a boy younger than two who had a stem cell transplant for SCID, so the T cells may come from the graft donor.

This clonotype occurred a few times. V gene TRBV19 combines with J gene TRBJ2-3, with a weak D call TRBD1 (5 bases). V lost 6 bases and J lost 3, with 16 bases in between. The CDR3 consists of 15 residues. Germline CDR1 reads LNHDA; CDR2 reads SQIVND (reference sequence). CDR3 in amino acids: CASRFQGGETDTQYF. The CDR3 DNA sequence: TGTGCCAGTAGGTTTCAGGGCGGTGAAACAGATACGCAGTATTTT.

The chain uses TRBV13 and TRBJ2-2, with TRBD2 as a possible D gene (5 bases). The CDR3 totals 13 residues. Germline-derived CDR1 and CDR2 are PRHDT and FYEKMQ (reference sequence). The germline V and J ends were trimmed by 1 base and 8 bases, with 8 bases remaining between them. Here the CDR3 reads CASSLDRGGELFF. In DNA, the CDR3 is TGTGCCAGCAGCTTAGACCGGGGAGGGGAGCTGTTTTTT.

The chain couples TRBV7-2 to TRBJ1-3; D unresolved. Trimming took 7 bases from V and 8 from J, leaving 21 bases between them. CDR1 is SGHTA and CDR2 is FQGNSA in the germline V gene. The CDR3 covers 15 residues. CDR3 nucleotide sequence: TGTGCCAGCACGCCGAAGCCCCTCGGATCCGACACCATATATTTT. It translates to CASTPKPLGSDTIYF.

The chain combines TRBV6-5 with TRBJ2-1, with TRBD2 matching over 7 bases. This CDR3 is built from 14 residues. Germline V gene lookup returns CDR1 MNHEY and CDR2 SVGAGI. Unmatched junction bases numbered 4, after V lost 3 bases and J lost 5 bases. CDR3 region: CASSYRGVHNEQFF. Written as DNA, the CDR3 is TGTGCCAGCAGTTATCGGGGGGTCCACAATGAGCAGTTCTTC.

The chain uses TRBV12-3 or TRBV12-4 and TRBJ2-2; 8 positions agree with TRBD2. The J segment lost 6 bases and the V segment lost 3 bases, leaving 12 bases of the junction unmatched. The CDR3 totals 17 residues. Written as DNA, the CDR3 is TGTGCCAGCAGTTTCTTTTGGCGGGGGGCTCTGTCCGGGGAGCTGTTTTTT. Protein: CASSFFWRGALSGELFF.

In its sample, this clonotype was seen a few times. This rearrangement joins TRBV5-6 to TRBJ2-2; the match to TRBD1 covers 10 bases. The CDR3 runs to 15 residues. Germline CDR1 reads SGHDT; CDR2 reads YYEEEE. V lost 1 base, J lost 6 bases, and 3 bases stayed unmatched. CDR3 loop: CASSLLGTGAGELFF. The CDR3 DNA sequence: TGTGCCAGCAGCTTGCTCGGGACAGGGGCCGGGGAGCTGTTTTTT.

The chain is built from TRBV5-1 and TRBJ2-1, with D tentatively TRBD1 (5 bases). V was trimmed by 1 base and J by 10 bases, leaving 18 bases between them. CDR1 is SGHRS and CDR2 is YFSETQ in the germline V gene. The CDR3 sequence is 15 residues long. CDR3 protein: CASSLQGSLQWEQFF. Written as DNA, the CDR3 is TGCGCCAGCAGCTTGCAGGGATCCTTACAATGGGAGCAGTTCTTC.

This chain links TRBV5-1 with TRBJ2-6; 7 positions agree with TRBD1. CDR1 and CDR2 (germline): SGHRS, YFSETQ. This CDR3 contains 17 residues. J gave up 0 bases and V 5 bases, and 8 bases lay outside the gene matches. In DNA form, the CDR3 reads TGCGCCAGCAGACAGGGGATCCGTAGCTCTGGGGCCAACGTCCTGACTTTC. Translation gives CASRQGIRSSGANVLTF.

The genes are TRBV4-2 and TRBJ2-1; TRBD2 matches 7 bases. V was pared by 5 bases and J by 7 bases, with 14 bases of the junction left unmatched. In germline, CDR1 is LGHNA, CDR2 YNFKEQ. This CDR3 has 16 amino acids. CDR3: CASSNPEGGGRNEQFF. CDR3 DNA sequence: TGTGCCAGCAGCAACCCCGAGGGCGGGGGTAGAAATGAGCAGTTCTTC.

This clonotype was picked up a small number of times. The V and J genes are TRBV7-4 and TRBJ2-5; no firm D call. The CDR3 consists of 18 residues. CDR1 and CDR2 from the germline V gene are SGHVT and SQSDAQ. Trimming removed 3 bases from V and 2 bases from J, with 22 bases in between. The CDR3 nucleotides read TGTGCCAGCAGCTTTCACGTTCACCCCGGGCCCACTCAAGAGACCCAGTACTTC. It specifies CASSFHVHPGPTQETQYF.

This clonotype was seen more than once but under ten times. The chain uses TRBV24-1 and TRBJ2-1, with TRBD2 as a possible D gene (6 bases). This CDR3 is built from 16 residues. The V end was cut by 2 bases, the J end by 0 bases, with 10 bases between. Looked up from germline, CDR1 is KGHDR and CDR2 is SFDVKD. DNA of the CDR3: TGTGCCACCAGTGATTCGGGGGTTAGCTCCTACAATGAGCAGTTCTTC. Its protein product is CATSDSGVSSYNEQFF.

This clonotype was picked up a small number of times. The chain employs TRBV14 and TRBJ2-7; 8 bases line up with TRBD1. This CDR3 spans 16 amino acids. Trimming took 3 bases from V and 4 from J; bases not matched to a gene: 11. Germline values: CDR1 SGHDN, CDR2 FVKESK. The CDR3 protein is CASSQVPATGAYEQYF. The CDR3 coding sequence is TGTGCCAGCAGCCAGGTACCGGCGACAGGGGCTTACGAGCAGTACTTC.

In this sample, this clonotype turned up a few times. The chain links TRBV7-4 to TRBJ1-2; unclear D gene. Looked up from germline, CDR1 is SGHVT and CDR2 is SQSDAQ. CDR3 length: 13 amino acids. The V gene lost 3 bases and the J gene lost 3 bases, with 8 bases spanning the gap. The CDR3 region has the DNA TGTGCCAGCAGCTTCGCCACGGACTATGGCTACACCTTC. This gives the protein CASSFATDYGYTF.

This clonotype was observed a few times. The chain recombines TRBV3-1 with TRBJ2-7; D might be TRBD1 or TRBD2, each matching 5 bases. CDR1 and CDR2 from the germline V gene are LGHDT and YNNKEL (reference sequence). V was pared by 0 bases and J by 2 bases, with 17 bases between. The CDR3 is 17 residues long. The CDR3 spells CASSQDIEGWRTYEQYF. The CDR3 coding sequence is TGTGCCAGCAGCCAAGATATTGAGGGGTGGCGGACCTACGAGCAGTACTTC.

The sample holds a few counts of this clonotype. The gene calls are TRBV6-1 and TRBJ1-1; 7 nucleotides align to TRBD1. CDR1 MNHNS and CDR2 SASEGT come from the germline V gene. With V trimmed by 6 bases and J by 4 bases, 8 bases remained unmatched. The CDR3 loop spans 14 amino acids. The CDR3 reads CASSFTGVRTEAFF. CDR3 coding DNA: TGTGCCAGCAGCTTTACAGGGGTTCGCACTGAAGCTTTCTTT.

The genes are TRBV6-1 and TRBJ2-4, with D perhaps matching TRBD1 (6 bases). The CDR3 has 16 amino acids. The V gene lost 7 bases and the J gene lost 3 bases, with 19 bases spanning the gap. CDR1 and CDR2 from the germline V gene are MNHNS and SASEGT. The CDR3 nucleotides read TGTGCCAGCACCCATTCCCGGGACAACCTCAAAAACATTCAGTACTTC. As protein: CASTHSRDNLKNIQYF.

The sample holds a few counts of this clonotype. The gene calls are TRBV7-2 and TRBJ2-1; D remains unclear. Germline CDR1 and CDR2: SGHTA and FQGNSA. The CDR3 spans 14 residues. Trimming removed 1 base at V and 7 bases at J, with 11 bases between. The CDR3 DNA is TGTGCCAGCAGCTTAGTAGTTCGGGCAAATGAGCAGTTCTTC. Its translation is CASSLVVRANEQFF.